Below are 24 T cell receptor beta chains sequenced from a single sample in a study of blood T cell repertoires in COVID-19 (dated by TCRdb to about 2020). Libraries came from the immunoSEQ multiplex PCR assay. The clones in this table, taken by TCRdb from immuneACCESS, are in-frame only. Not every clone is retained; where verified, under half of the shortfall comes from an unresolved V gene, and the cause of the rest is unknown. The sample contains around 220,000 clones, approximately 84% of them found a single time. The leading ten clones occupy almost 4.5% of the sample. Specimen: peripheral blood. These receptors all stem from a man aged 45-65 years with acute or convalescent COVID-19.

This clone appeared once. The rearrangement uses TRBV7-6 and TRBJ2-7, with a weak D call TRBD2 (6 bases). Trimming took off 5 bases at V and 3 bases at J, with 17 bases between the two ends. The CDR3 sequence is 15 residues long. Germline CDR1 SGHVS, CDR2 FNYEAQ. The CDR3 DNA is TGTGCCAGCAGCCTACAAAGCGGGCTGAACTACGAGCAGTACTTC. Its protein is CASSLQSGLNYEQYF.

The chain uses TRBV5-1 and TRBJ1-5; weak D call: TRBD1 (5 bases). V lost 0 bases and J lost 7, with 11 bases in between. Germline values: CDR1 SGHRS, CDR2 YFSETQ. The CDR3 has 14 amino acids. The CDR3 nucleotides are TGCGCCAGCAGCTTGGAAAGGGGTGAACAGCCCCAGCATTTT. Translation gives CASSLERGEQPQHF.

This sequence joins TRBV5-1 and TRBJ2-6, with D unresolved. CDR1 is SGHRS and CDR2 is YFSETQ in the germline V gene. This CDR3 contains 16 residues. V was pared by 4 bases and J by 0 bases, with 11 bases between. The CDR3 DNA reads TGCGCCAGCAGCCCGAGTACAGTCTCTGGGGCCAACGTCCTGACTTTC. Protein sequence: CASSPSTVSGANVLTF.

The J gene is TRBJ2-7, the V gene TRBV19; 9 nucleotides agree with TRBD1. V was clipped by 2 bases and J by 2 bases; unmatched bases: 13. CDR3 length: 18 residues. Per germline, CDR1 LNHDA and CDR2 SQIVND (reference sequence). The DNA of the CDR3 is TGTGCCAGTAGTATAAGGCAGGCGGGGGACAGGGCCCCCTACGAGCAGTACTTC. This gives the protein CASSIRQAGDRAPYEQYF. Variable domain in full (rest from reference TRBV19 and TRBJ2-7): DGGITQSPKYLFRKEGQNVTLSCEQNLNHDAMYWYRQDPGQGLRLIYYSQIVNDFQKGDIAEGYSVSREKKESFPLTVTSAQKNPTAFYLCASSIRQAGDRAPYEQYFGPGTRLTVT.

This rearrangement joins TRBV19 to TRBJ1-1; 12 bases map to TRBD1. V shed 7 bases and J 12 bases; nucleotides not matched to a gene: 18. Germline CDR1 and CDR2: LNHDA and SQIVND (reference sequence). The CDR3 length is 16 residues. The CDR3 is CASTMGTGGSVGETFF. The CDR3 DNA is TGTGCCAGTACCATGGGGACAGGGGGCTCAGTTGGGGAAACTTTCTTT.

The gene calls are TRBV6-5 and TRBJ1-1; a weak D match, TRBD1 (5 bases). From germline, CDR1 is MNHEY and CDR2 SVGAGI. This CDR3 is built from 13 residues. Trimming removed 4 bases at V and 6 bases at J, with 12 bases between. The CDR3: CASSSRVSAEAFF. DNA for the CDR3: TGTGCCAGCAGTTCCAGGGTTTCCGCTGAAGCTTTCTTT.

For the CDR3, the DNA is TGTGCCAGCAGCCAAGATCTCGCCGGCGAGCAGTACTTC. It encodes CASSQDLAGEQYF. The chain is built from TRBV14 and TRBJ2-7; no firm D call. Trimming shortened V by 0 bases and J by 6 bases, and 9 bases separated the two germline ends. Germline loops: CDR1 SGHDN, CDR2 FVKESK. The CDR3 has 13 amino acids.

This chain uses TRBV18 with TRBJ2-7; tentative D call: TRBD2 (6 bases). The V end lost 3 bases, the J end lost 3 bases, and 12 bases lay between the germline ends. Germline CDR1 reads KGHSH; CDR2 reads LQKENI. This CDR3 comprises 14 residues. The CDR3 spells CASSPGTDYYEQYF. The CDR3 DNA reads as TGTGCCAGCTCACCCGGGACGGACTACTACGAGCAGTACTTC. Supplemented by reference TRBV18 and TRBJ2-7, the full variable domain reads NAGVMQNPRHLVRRRGQEARLRCSPMKGHSHVYWYRQLPEEGLKFMVYLQKENIIDESGMPKERFSAEFPKEGPSILRIQQVVRGDSAAYFCASSPGTDYYEQYFGPGTRLTVT.

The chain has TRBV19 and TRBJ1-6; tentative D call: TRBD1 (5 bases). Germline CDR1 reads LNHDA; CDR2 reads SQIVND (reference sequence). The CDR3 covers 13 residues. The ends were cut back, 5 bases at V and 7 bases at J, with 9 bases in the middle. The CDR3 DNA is TGTGCCAGTAGTCCCCAGGGCAATTCACCCCTCCACTTT. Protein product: CASSPQGNSPLHF. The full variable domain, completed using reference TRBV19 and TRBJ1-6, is DGGITQSPKYLFRKEGQNVTLSCEQNLNHDAMYWYRQDPGQGLRLIYYSQIVNDFQKGDIAEGYSVSREKKESFPLTVTSAQKNPTAFYLCASSPQGNSPLHFGNGTRLTVT.

For the CDR3, the DNA is TGCGCCAGCAGCACAGGGGCCGGGAGCAATCAGCCCCAGCATTTT. Protein sequence: CASSTGAGSNQPQHF. The chain is built from TRBV5-1 and TRBJ1-5, with 7 bases fitting TRBD1. CDR1 is SGHRS and CDR2 is YFSETQ in the germline V gene. V was clipped by 4 bases and J by 1 base; unmatched bases: 5. This CDR3 comprises 15 residues.

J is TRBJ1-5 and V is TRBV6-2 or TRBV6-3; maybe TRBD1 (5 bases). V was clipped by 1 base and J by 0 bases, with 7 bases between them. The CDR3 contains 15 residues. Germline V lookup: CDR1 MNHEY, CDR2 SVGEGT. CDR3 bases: TGTGCCAGCAGTTACTTGGGGGGTAGCAATCAGCCCCAGCATTTT. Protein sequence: CASSYLGGSNQPQHF.

The CDR3: CASSEALSRAPQHF. CDR3 coding DNA: TGTGCCAGCAGTGAAGCGCTTAGCCGCGCGCCCCAGCATTTT. The chain has TRBV2 and TRBJ1-5; D remains ambiguous. V lost 0 bases and J 9 bases, leaving 12 bases between the germline ends. Germline CDR1 is SNHLY and CDR2 is FYNNEI. This CDR3 region has 14 residues.

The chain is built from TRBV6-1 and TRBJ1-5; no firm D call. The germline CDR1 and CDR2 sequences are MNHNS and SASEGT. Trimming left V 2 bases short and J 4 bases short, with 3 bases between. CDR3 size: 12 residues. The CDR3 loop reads CASSESNQPQHF. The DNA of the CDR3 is TGTGCCAGCAGTGAATCGAATCAGCCCCAGCATTTT.

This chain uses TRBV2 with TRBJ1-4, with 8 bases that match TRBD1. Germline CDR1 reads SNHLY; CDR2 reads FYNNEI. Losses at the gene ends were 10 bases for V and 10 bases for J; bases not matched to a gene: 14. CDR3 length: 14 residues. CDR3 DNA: TGTGCCATCCCGACAGGGGTGGACTCCGCAAAACTGTTTTTT. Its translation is CAIPTGVDSAKLFF. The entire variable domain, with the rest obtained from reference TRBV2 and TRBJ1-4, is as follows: EPEVTQTPSHQVTQMGQEVILRCVPISNHLYFYWYRQILGQKVEFLVSFYNNEISEKSEIFDDQFSVERPDGSNFTLKIRSTKLEDSAMYFCAIPTGVDSAKLFFGSGTQLSVL.

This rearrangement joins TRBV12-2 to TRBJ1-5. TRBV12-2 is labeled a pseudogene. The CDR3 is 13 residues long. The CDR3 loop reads CASRLETEQPQHF. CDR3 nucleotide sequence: TGTGCAAGTCGCTTAGAAACGGAGCAGCCCCAGCATTTT.

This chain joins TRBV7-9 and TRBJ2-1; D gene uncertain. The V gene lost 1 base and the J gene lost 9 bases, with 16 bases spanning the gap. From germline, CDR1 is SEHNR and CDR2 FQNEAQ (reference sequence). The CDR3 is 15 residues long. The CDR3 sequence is CASSLVENLDGEQFF. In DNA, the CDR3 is TGTGCCAGCAGCTTAGTGGAGAACCTCGACGGTGAGCAGTTCTTC.

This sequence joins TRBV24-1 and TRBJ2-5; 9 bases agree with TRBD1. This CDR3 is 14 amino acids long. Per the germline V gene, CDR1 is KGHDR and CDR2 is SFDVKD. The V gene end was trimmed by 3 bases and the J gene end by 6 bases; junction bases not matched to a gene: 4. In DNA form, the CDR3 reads TGTGCCACCAGTGATCCCGGGACAGGGAAGACCCAGTACTTC. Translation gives CATSDPGTGKTQYF.

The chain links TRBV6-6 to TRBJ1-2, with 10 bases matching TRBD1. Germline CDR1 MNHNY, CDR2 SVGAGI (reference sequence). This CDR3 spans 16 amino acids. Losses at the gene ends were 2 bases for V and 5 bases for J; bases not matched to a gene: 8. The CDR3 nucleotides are TGTGCCAGCAGTTACCTCGGGACAGGGGCCGTGTATGGCTACACCTTC. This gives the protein CASSYLGTGAVYGYTF.

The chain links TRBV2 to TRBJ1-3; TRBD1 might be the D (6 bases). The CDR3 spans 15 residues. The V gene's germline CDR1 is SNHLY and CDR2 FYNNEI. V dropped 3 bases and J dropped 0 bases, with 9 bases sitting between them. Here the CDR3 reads CASSDMGASGNTIYF. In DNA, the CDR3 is TGTGCCAGCAGTGACATGGGGGCCTCTGGAAACACCATATATTTT.

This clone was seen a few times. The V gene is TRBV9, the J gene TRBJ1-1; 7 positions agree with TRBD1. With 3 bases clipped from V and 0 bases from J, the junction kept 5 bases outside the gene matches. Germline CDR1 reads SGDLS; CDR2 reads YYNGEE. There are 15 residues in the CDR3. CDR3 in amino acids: CASSATTGLNTEAFF. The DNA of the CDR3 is TGTGCCAGCAGCGCGACGACAGGGTTGAACACTGAAGCTTTCTTT.

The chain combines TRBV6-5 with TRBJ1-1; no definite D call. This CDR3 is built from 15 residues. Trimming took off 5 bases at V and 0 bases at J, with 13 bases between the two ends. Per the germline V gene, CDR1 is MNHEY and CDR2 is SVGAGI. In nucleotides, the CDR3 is TGTGCCAGCAGTCCTCTATTATCCGTGAACACTGAAGCTTTCTTT. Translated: CASSPLLSVNTEAFF.

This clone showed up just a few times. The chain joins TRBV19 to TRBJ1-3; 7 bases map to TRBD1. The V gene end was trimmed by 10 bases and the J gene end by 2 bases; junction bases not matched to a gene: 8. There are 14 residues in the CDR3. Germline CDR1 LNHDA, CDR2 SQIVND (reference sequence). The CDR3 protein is CATFSQGAGNTIYF. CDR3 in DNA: TGTGCCACTTTTTCCCAGGGGGCTGGAAACACCATATATTTT.

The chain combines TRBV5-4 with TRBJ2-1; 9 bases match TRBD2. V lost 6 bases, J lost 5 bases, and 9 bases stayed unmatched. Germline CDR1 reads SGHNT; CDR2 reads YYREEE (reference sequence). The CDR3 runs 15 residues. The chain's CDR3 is CASTLVSGGNNEQFF. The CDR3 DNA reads TGTGCCAGCACTTTGGTGAGCGGGGGGAACAATGAGCAGTTCTTC.

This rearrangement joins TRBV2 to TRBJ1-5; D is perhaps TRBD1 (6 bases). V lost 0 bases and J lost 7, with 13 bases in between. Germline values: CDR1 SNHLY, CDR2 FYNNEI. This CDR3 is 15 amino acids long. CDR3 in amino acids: CASSEARGGRQPQHF. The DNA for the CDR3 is TGTGCCAGCAGTGAAGCGCGAGGGGGAAGGCAGCCCCAGCATTTT.